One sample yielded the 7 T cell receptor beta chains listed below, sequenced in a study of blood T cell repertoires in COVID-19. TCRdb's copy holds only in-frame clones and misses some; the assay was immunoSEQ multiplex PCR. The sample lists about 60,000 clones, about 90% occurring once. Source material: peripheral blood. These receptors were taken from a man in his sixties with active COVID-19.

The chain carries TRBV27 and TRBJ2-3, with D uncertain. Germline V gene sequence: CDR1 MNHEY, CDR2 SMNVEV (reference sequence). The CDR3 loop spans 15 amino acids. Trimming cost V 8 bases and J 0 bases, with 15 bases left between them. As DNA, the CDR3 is TGTGCCAGCCTTTCGTTTGGAGCTAGCACAGATACGCAGTATTTT. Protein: CASLSFGASTDTQYF.

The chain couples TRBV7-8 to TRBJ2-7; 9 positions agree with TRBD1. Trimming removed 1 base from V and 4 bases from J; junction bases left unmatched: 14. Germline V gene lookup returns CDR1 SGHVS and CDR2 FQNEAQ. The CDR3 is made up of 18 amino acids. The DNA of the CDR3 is TGTGCCAGCAGCTTAGGTACCCTCCGGGGACAGGGTCCGTACGAGCAGTACTTC. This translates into CASSLGTLRGQGPYEQYF.

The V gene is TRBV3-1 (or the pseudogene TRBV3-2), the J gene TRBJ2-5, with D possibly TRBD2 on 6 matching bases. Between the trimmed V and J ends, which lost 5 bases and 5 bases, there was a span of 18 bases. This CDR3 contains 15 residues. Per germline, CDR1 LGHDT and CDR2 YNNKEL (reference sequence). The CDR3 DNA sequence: TGTGCCAGCAGCTTGGCCGGGACTCCGCCGGAGACCCAGTACTTC. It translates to CASSLAGTPPETQYF.

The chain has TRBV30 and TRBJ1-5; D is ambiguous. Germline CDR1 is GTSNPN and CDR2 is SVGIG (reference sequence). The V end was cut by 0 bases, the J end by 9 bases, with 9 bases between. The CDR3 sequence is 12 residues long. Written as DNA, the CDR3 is TGTGCCTGGAGTGTTTCCAGTGGGCCCCAGCATTTT. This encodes CAWSVSSGPQHF. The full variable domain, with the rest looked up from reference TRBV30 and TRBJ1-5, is SQTIHQWPATLVQPVGSPLSLECTVEGTSNPNLYWYRQAAGRGLQLLFYSVGIGQISSEVPQNLSASRPQDRQFILSSKKLLLSDSGFYLCAWSVSSGPQHFGDGTRLSIL.

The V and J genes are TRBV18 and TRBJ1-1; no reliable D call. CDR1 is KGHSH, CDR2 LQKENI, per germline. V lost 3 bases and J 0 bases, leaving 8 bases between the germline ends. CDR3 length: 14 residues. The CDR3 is CASSPSSLNTEAFF. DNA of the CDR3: TGTGCCAGCTCACCTAGTAGCTTGAACACTGAAGCTTTCTTT.

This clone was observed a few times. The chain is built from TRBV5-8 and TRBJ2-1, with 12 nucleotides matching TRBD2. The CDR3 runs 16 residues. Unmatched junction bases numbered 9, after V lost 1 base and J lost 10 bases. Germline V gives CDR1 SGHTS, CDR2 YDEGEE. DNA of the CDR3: TGTGCCAGCAGCTTGTTTGTGTCTAGCGGGGGGGCGGAGCAGTTCTTC. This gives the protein CASSLFVSSGGAEQFF.

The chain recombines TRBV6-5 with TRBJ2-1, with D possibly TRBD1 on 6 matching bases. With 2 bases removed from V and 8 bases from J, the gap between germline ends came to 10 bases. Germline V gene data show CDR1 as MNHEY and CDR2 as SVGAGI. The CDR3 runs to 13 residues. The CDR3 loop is CASSYGGRDEQFF. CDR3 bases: TGTGCCAGCAGTTACGGGGGCAGGGATGAGCAGTTCTTC.